These 4 T cell receptor beta chains were sequenced from one sample in a study of T cells in Graves' hyperthyroidism and ophthalmopathy. RNA transcripts yielded amplified TCR beta CDR3 regions. The study used the HTBI primer set for a first-round RT-PCR of the TCR CDR3. TCRdb re-derived calls from the multiplex PCR reads in MiXCR, one entry per CDR3 protein. The sample gives 360,000 or so distinct CDR3 sequences, 15% to 20% of which show up once; around a sixth is in the top ten. The specimen was blood. All receptors come from a woman in her 40s with Graves' ophthalmopathy.

The sample holds many counts of this clonotype. The chain uses TRBV7-2 and TRBJ1-6, with TRBD1 as a possible D gene (6 bases). CDR1 is SGHTA and CDR2 is FQGNSA in the germline V gene. V lost 1 base to trimming and J lost 9 bases, with 16 bases between them. This CDR3 is 16 amino acids long. In nucleotides, the CDR3 is TGTGCCAGCAGCTTAGGTGTCGGGACACCTACTTCACCCCTCCACTTT. Residues: CASSLGVGTPTSPLHF.

This clonotype was recorded at least ten times. V usage is TRBV20-1 and J usage is TRBJ2-4; 16 bases align to TRBD2. J gave up 1 base and V 5 bases, and 5 bases lay outside the gene matches. Germline V CDR1 and CDR2: DFQATT, SNEGSKA (reference sequence). This CDR3 has 17 amino acids. Here the CDR3 DNA reads TGCAGTGCTGGGGGACTAGCGGGAGGGCCGGCCAAAAACATTCAGTACTTC. It is translated as CSAGGLAGGPAKNIQYF.

This sequence joins TRBV28 and TRBJ1-5, with D unresolved. This CDR3 has 15 amino acids. Looked up from germline, CDR1 is MDHEN and CDR2 is SYDVKM. Trimming took 0 bases from V and 5 from J, leaving 11 bases between them. The DNA for the CDR3 is TGTGCCAGCAGTTTATGGGGAGAGGCGGATCAGCCCCAGCATTTT. Translated, it gives CASSLWGEADQPQHF.

This clonotype has ten or more counts. The rearrangement joins TRBV20-1 to TRBJ2-5, with 9 bases fitting TRBD1. V shed 6 bases, J shed 5 bases, and the junction held 10 bases outside the gene matches. The CDR3 consists of 14 residues. Germline-derived CDR1 and CDR2 are DFQATT and SNEGSKA (reference sequence). This chain's CDR3 is CSAPNRGQLETQYF. CDR3 DNA sequence: TGCAGTGCGCCGAACAGGGGGCAGCTGGAGACCCAGTACTTC.